This T cell receptor beta chain is from a study of T cells after yellow fever vaccination. Study summary: Investigators used CD3, CD45RA, CCR7 and CD95 to sort the EM, EMRA, CM and Tscm memory subsets. General study results and limits: Clones from primary vaccination mostly reappeared after the booster (about 97% CD4, around 90% CD8). The sorted memory subsets sampled on day 0 contained almost no detectable vaccine-responding clonotypes.

The V gene's germline CDR1 is SNHLY and CDR2 FYNNEI. V was clipped by 7 bases and J by 0 bases; unmatched bases: 12. CDR3 length equals 17 residues. This clonotype was recorded many times. TCRdb redid the calling of the 5' RACE reads with MiXCR, one entry per CDR3 protein. Of roughly 45,000 distinct CDR3 sequences in the sample, about 6.3% were seen once. The material sequenced was PBMCs, either bulk or a sorted T-cell subset (CD4+, CD8+, memory, or dextramer-sorted; not recorded which), taken 45 days after the yellow fever booster vaccination. The source is a young man who received the YFV17D yellow fever vaccine. The V and J genes are TRBV2 and TRBJ2-1; 7 bases line up with TRBD2. Here the CDR3 reads CASIYSPSGVSYNEQFF. As DNA, the CDR3 is TGTGCCAGCATTTATTCCCCTAGCGGAGTCTCCTACAATGAGCAGTTCTTC.